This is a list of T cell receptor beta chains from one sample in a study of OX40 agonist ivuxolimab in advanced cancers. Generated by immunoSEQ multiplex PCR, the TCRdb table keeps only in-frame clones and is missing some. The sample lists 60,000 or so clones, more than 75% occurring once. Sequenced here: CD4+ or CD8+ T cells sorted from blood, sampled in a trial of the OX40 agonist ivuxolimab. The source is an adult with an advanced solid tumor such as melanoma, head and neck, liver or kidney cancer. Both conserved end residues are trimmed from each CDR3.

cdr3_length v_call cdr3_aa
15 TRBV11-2 ASSSIKDRAASGELF
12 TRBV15 ATSRGEDSDEQY
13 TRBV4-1 ASSLYWQNPYEQY
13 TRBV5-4 ASSPSSSGANVLT
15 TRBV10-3 AIPERGRGKSGNTIY
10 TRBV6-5 ASRGSNYGYT
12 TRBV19 ASSGGRGTSPLH
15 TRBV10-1 ASSKTGTSKSTNEQF
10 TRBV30 AWSHPGTKQF
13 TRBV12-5 ASGSSGGPGNTIY
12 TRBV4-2 ASSQEVSGNEQF
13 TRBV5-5 ASSFLAGGSNEQF
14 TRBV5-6 ASSLTRDSGANVLT
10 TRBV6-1 ASSVSGNTQY
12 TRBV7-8 ASSTSQNTGELF
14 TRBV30 AWSVAAGGLRETQY